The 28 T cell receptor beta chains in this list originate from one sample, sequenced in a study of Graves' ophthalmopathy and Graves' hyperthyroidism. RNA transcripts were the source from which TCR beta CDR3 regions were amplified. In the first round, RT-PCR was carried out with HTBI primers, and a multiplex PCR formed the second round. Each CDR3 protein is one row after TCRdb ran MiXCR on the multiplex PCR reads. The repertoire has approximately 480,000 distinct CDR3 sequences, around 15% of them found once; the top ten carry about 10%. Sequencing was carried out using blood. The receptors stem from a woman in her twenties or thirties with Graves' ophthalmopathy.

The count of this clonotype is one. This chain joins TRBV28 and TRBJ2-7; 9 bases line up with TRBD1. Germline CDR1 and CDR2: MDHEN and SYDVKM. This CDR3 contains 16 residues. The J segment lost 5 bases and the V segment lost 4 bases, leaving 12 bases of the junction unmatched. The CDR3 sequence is CASSSDRDRASHEQYF. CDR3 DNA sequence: TGTGCCAGCAGTTCGGACAGGGACAGGGCATCCCACGAGCAGTACTTC.

In DNA, the CDR3 is TGTGCCAGCAACGGTCCAGTCGGCTACGAGCAGTACTTC. Translation gives CASNGPVGYEQYF. The chain uses TRBV6-1 and TRBJ2-7; no reliable D call. The V gene's germline CDR1 is MNHNS and CDR2 SASEGT. The ends were cut back, 7 bases at V and 3 bases at J, with 13 bases in the middle. The CDR3 spans 13 residues.

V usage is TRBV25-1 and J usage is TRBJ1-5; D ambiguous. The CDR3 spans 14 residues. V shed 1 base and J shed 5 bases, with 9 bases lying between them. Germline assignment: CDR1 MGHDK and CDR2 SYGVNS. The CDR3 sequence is CASSELGMHQPQHF. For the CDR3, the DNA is TGTGCCAGCAGTGAATTGGGGATGCATCAGCCCCAGCATTTT.

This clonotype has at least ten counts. This CDR3 is CSAADRGYGYTF. The CDR3 coding sequence is TGCAGCGCAGCCGACAGGGGCTATGGCTACACCTTC. The chain has TRBV29-1 and TRBJ1-2; TRBD1 matches 8 bases. V trimming: 7 bases; J trimming: 4 bases; junction bases outside the gene matches: 5. Germline-derived CDR1 and CDR2 are SQVTM and ANQGSEA. The CDR3 spans 12 residues.

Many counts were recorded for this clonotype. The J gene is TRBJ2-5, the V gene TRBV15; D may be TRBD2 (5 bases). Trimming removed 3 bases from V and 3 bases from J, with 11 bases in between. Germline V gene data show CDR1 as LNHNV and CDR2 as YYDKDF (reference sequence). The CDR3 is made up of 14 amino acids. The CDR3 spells CATSSPSREETQYF. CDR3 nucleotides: TGTGCCACCAGCAGCCCCTCGAGGGAAGAGACCCAGTACTTC. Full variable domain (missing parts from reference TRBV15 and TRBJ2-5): DAMVIQNPRYQVTQFGKPVTLSCSQTLNHNVMYWYQQKSSQAPKLLFHYYDKDFNNEADTPDNFQSRRPNTSFCFLDIRSPGLGDTAMYLCATSSPSREETQYFGPGTRLLVL.

CDR3 in amino acids: CASSQQRLAQETQYF. The CDR3 bases are TGTGCCAGCAGCCAACAGAGACTAGCCCAAGAGACCCAGTACTTC. This chain uses TRBV7-2 with TRBJ2-5; 7 bases align to TRBD2. The CDR3 is made up of 15 amino acids. Germline CDR1 reads SGHTA; CDR2 reads FQGNSA. V shed 5 bases, J shed 1 base, and the junction held 7 bases outside the gene matches.

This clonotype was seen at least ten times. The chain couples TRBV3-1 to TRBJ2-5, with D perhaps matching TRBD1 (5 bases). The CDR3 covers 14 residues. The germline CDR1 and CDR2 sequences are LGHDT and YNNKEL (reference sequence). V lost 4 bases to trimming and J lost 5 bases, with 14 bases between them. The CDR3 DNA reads TGTGCCAGCAGCCCTCTAGGGGTCCGGGAGACCCAGTACTTC. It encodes CASSPLGVRETQYF.

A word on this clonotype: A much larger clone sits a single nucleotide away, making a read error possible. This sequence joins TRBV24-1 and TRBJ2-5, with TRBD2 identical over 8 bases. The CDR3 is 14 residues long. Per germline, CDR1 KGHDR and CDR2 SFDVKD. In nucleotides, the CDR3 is TGTGCCACCAGTGGATCGGGGGGGTCAGAGACCGAGTACTTC. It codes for CATSGSGGSETEYF.

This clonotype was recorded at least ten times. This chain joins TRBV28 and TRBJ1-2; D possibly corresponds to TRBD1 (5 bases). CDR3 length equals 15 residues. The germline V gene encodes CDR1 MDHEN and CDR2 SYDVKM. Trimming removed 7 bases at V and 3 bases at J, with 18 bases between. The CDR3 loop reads CASKNGDGVDYGYTF. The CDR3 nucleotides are TGTGCCAGCAAGAATGGGGACGGAGTAGACTATGGCTACACCTTC.

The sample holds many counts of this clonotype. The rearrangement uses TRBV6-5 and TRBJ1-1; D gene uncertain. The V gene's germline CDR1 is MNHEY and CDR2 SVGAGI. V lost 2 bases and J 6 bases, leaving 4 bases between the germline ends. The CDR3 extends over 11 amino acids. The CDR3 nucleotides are TGTGCCAGCAGTTACCGATCTGAAGCTTTCTTT. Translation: CASSYRSEAFF.

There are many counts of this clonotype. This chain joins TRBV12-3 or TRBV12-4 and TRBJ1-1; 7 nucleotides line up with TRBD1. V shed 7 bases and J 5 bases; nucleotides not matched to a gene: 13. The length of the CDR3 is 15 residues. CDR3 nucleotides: TGTGCCAGCACCCATAATATACAGGGGCCTACTGAAGCTTTCTTT. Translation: CASTHNIQGPTEAFF.

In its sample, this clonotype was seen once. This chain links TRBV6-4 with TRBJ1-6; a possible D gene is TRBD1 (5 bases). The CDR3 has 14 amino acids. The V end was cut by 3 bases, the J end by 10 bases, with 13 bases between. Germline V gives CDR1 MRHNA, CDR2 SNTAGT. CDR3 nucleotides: TGTGCCAGCAGTGAAGTAGCGGGACTATCACCCCTCCACTTT. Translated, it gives CASSEVAGLSPLHF.

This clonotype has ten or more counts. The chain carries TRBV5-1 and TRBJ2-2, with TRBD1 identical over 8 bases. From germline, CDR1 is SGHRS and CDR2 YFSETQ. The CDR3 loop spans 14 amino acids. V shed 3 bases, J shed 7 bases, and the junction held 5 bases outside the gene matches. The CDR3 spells CASSWDRPRGELFF. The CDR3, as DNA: TGCGCCAGCAGCTGGGACAGGCCCCGCGGGGAGCTGTTTTTT.

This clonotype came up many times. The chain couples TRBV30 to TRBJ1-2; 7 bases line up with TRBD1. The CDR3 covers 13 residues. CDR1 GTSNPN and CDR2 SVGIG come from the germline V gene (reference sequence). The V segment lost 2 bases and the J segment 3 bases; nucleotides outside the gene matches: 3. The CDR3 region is CAWSRDSDYGYTF. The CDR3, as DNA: TGTGCCTGGAGTCGGGACAGCGACTATGGCTACACCTTC.

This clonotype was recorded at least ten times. The CDR3 DNA sequence: TGTGCCAGCAGCTTACTATCCGGGACAGGAAGTGGAAACACCATATATTTT. Translated: CASSLLSGTGSGNTIYF. This chain connects TRBV7-9 to TRBJ1-3, with 8 positions matching TRBD1. Germline CDR1 SEHNR, CDR2 FQNEAQ (reference sequence). J was trimmed by 3 bases and V by 2 bases; bases with no gene match: 9. The CDR3 has 17 amino acids.

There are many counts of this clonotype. The CDR3 region is CASGSLSPVTIYF. In DNA, the CDR3 is TGTGCTAGTGGTTCCCTGTCTCCAGTCACCATATATTTT. The chain links TRBV12-5 to TRBJ1-3, with unresolved D. The ends were cut back, 4 bases at V and 9 bases at J, with 13 bases in the middle. This CDR3 has 13 amino acids. The germline CDR1 and CDR2 sequences are LGHNT and FRNRAP.

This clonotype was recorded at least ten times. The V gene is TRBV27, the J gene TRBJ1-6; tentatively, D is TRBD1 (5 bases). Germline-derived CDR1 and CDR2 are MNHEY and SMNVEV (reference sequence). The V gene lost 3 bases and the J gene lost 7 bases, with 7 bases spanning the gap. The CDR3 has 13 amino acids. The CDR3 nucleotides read TGTGCCAGCAGTTTTGGGGCGAATTCACCCCTCCACTTT. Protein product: CASSFGANSPLHF.

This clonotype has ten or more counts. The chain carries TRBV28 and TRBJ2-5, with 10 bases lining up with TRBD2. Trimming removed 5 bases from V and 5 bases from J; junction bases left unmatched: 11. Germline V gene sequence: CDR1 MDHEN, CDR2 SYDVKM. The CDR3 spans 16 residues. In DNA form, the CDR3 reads TGTGCCAGCAGTCCTCCTGTGCTAGCGGGAGTGGAGACCCAGTACTTC. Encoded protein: CASSPPVLAGVETQYF.

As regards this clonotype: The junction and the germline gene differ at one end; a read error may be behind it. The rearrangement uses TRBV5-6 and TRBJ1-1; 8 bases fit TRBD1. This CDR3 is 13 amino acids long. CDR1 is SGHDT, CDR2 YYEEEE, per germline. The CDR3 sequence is CASSETGDTETFF. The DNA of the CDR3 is TGTGCCAGCAGCGAGACAGGGGACACTGAAACTTTCTTT.

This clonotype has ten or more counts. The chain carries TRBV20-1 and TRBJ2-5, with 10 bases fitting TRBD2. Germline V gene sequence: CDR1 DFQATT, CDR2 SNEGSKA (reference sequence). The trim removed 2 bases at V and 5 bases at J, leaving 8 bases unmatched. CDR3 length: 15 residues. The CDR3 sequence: CSARKSGGAWETQYF. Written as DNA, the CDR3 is TGCAGTGCTAGAAAAAGCGGGGGGGCCTGGGAGACCCAGTACTTC.

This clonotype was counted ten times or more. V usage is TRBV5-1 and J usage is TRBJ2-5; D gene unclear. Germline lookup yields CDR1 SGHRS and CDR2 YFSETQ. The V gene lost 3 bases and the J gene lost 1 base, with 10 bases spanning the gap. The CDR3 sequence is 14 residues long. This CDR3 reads CASSSRTGQETQYF. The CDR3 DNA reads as TGCGCCAGCAGCTCACGTACCGGCCAAGAGACCCAGTACTTC.

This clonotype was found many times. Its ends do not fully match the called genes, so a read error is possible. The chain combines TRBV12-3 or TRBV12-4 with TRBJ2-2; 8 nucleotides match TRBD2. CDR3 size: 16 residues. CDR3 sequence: CASSFPGGPNTGELFF. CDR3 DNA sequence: TGTGCCAGCAGTTTCCCGGGAGGGCCGAATACCGGGGAGCTGTTTTTT.

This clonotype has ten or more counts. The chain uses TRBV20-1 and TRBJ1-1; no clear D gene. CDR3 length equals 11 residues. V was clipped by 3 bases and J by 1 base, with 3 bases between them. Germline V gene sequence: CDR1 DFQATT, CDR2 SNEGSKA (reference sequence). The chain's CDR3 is CSASENTEAFF. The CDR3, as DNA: TGCAGTGCTAGCGAGAACACTGAAGCTTTCTTT.

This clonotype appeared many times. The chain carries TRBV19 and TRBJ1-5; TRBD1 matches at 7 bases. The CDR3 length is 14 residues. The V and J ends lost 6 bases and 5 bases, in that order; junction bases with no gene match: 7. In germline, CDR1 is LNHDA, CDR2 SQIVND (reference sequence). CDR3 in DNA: TGTGCCAGTAGGATGACAGGGAGCTATCAGCCCCAGCATTTT. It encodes CASRMTGSYQPQHF. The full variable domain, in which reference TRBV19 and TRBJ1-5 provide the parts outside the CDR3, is DGGITQSPKYLFRKEGQNVTLSCEQNLNHDAMYWYRQDPGQGLRLIYYSQIVNDFQKGDIAEGYSVSREKKESFPLTVTSAQKNPTAFYLCASRMTGSYQPQHFGDGTRLSIL.

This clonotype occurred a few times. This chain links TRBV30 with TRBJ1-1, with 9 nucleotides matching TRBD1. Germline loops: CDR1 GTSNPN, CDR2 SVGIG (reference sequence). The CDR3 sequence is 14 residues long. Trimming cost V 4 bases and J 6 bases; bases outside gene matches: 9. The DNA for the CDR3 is TGTGCCTGGAATCCGGGACAGGGTGTTTCTGAAGCTTTCTTT. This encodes CAWNPGQGVSEAFF. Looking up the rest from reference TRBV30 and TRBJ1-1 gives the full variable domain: SQTIHQWPATLVQPVGSPLSLECTVEGTSNPNLYWYRQAAGRGLQLLFYSVGIGQISSEVPQNLSASRPQDRQFILSSKKLLLSDSGFYLCAWNPGQGVSEAFFGQGTRLTVV.

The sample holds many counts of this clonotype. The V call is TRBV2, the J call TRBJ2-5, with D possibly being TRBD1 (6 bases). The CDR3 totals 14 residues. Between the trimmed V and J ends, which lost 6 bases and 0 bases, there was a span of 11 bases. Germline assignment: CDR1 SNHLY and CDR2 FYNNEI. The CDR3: CASRITGNQETQYF. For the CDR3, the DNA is TGTGCCAGCAGGATTACAGGGAACCAAGAGACCCAGTACTTC. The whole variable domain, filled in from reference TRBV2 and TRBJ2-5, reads EPEVTQTPSHQVTQMGQEVILRCVPISNHLYFYWYRQILGQKVEFLVSFYNNEISEKSEIFDDQFSVERPDGSNFTLKIRSTKLEDSAMYFCASRITGNQETQYFGPGTRLLVL.

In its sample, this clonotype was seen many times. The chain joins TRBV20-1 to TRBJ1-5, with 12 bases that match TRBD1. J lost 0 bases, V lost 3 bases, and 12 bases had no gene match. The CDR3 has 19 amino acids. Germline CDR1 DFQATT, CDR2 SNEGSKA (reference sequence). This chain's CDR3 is CSASDSGTGGPISNQPQHF. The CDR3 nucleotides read TGCAGTGCTAGTGATTCGGGGACAGGGGGCCCGATTAGCAATCAGCCCCAGCATTTT.

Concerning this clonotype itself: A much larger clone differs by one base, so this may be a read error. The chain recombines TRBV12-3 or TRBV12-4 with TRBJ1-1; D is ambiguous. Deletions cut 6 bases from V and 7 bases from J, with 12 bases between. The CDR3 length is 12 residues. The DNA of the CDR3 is TGTGCCAGCAGACAAAGACCGCTTGAAGCTTTCTTT. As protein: CASRQRPLEAFF.